One sample yielded the 31 T cell receptor beta chains listed below, sequenced in a study of cytomegalovirus exposure and HLA in healthy donors. This PCR relied on a set of 60 Vbeta primers and 13 Jbeta primers. Assay: immunoSEQ multiplex PCR; the TCRdb copy retains only in-frame clones and omits some. The data contain about 120,000 clones, about 78% of them seen just once; the ten biggest clones take up approximately 3.8%. The material sequenced was PBMCs. The receptor source for this set is a man younger than 45 in good health and CMV-seronegative.

This chain uses TRBV5-6 with TRBJ2-2; a weak D match, TRBD2 (5 bases). This CDR3 comprises 17 residues. Germline V lookup: CDR1 SGHDT, CDR2 YYEEEE. V shed 1 base and J shed 6 bases, with 19 bases lying between them. The CDR3 sequence is CASSLPSLEGKAGELFF. The CDR3 DNA reads TGTGCCAGCAGCTTGCCTTCCCTAGAGGGTAAGGCCGGGGAGCTGTTTTTT.

This clone appeared a few times. The chain has TRBV12-5 and TRBJ1-5; D remains ambiguous. Germline V gives CDR1 LGHNT, CDR2 FRNRAP. With 4 bases removed from V and 0 bases from J, the gap between germline ends came to 7 bases. CDR3 length: 14 amino acids. This CDR3 is CASGSGGSNQPQHF. The DNA for the CDR3 is TGTGCTAGTGGTTCAGGTGGTAGCAATCAGCCCCAGCATTTT. Drawing the rest from reference TRBV12-5 and TRBJ1-5, the complete variable domain is DARVTQTPRHKVTEMGQEVTMRCQPILGHNTVFWYRQTMMQGLELLAYFRNRAPLDDSGMPKDRFSAEMPDATLATLKIQPSEPRDSAVYFCASGSGGSNQPQHFGDGTRLSIL.

This clone showed up just a few times. The chain employs TRBV15 and TRBJ2-7; 10 nucleotides align to TRBD1. Germline values: CDR1 LNHNV, CDR2 YYDKDF (reference sequence). J was trimmed by 6 bases and V by 5 bases; bases with no gene match: 1. The CDR3 sequence is 12 residues long. The CDR3 nucleotides are TGTGCCACCAGCCGGACAGGGGGCGAGCAGTACTTC. Translating it yields CATSRTGGEQYF. Full variable domain (rest looked up from reference TRBV15 and TRBJ2-7): DAMVIQNPRYQVTQFGKPVTLSCSQTLNHNVMYWYQQKSSQAPKLLFHYYDKDFNNEADTPDNFQSRRPNTSFCFLDIRSPGLGDTAMYLCATSRTGGEQYFGPGTRLTVT.

This clone was picked up one time. J is TRBJ2-6 and V is TRBV19; no definite D call. Between the trimmed V and J ends, which lost 3 bases and 2 bases, there was a span of 8 bases. The CDR3 has 15 amino acids. CDR1 and CDR2 (germline): LNHDA, SQIVND (reference sequence). CDR3 loop: CASSMPQAGANVLTF. In DNA, the CDR3 is TGTGCCAGTAGTATGCCGCAGGCTGGGGCCAACGTCCTGACTTTC.

To note about this clone: Relative to the germline gene, one junction end is altered; a read error may explain this. This same CDR3 is encoded by further DNA sequences in the sample. The V gene is TRBV7-9, the J gene TRBJ2-7; D is ambiguous. The germline V gene encodes CDR1 SEHNR and CDR2 FQNEAQ (reference sequence). The CDR3 runs to 12 residues. CDR3 in amino acids: CSSSLSPYEQYF. For the CDR3, the DNA is TGTTCCAGCAGCCTCTCTCCCTACGAGCAGTACTTC.

The V gene is TRBV5-1, the J gene TRBJ2-5, with D maybe TRBD2 (7 bases). This CDR3 spans 15 amino acids. The germline CDR1 and CDR2 sequences are SGHRS and YFSETQ. Trimming shortened V by 3 bases and J by 5 bases, and 17 bases separated the two germline ends. CDR3 coding DNA: TGCGCCAGCAGCTCTGGGGGGGCCGTCGTCGAGACCCAGTACTTC. It yields the protein CASSSGGAVVETQYF.

This chain connects TRBV7-3 to TRBJ2-1; 9 bases map to TRBD1. The CDR3 has 15 residues. The germline CDR1 and CDR2 sequences are SGHTA and FQGTGA. After removal of 5 bases from V and 7 bases from J, the junction contained 9 bases not matched to a gene. Written as DNA, the CDR3 is TGTGCCAGCAGCCCGGGACAGGGTGGAAAAAATGAGCAGTTCTTC. Encoded protein: CASSPGQGGKNEQFF.

This chain joins TRBV7-8 and TRBJ2-2, with D possibly being TRBD1 (5 bases). Germline CDR1 reads SGHVS; CDR2 reads FQNEAQ. The CDR3 spans 14 residues. Between the trimmed V and J ends, which lost 5 bases and 9 bases, there was a span of 16 bases. The CDR3 sequence is CASSPLIWGRELFF. CDR3 sequence (DNA): TGTGCCAGCAGCCCCCTAATCTGGGGCCGGGAGCTGTTTTTT.

V gene TRBV7-2 combines with J gene TRBJ2-6, with D possibly being TRBD2 (6 bases). The V and J ends lost 5 bases and 0 bases respectively, with 17 bases between them. Germline CDR1 SGHTA, CDR2 FQGNSA. The CDR3 spans 18 residues. DNA of the CDR3: TGTGCCAGCAGCCTAATTCCGGGACTCCTCTCTGGGGCCAACGTCCTGACTTTC. Protein product: CASSLIPGLLSGANVLTF.

This sequence joins TRBV27 and TRBJ2-5; 10 bases map to TRBD2. CDR1 is MNHEY, CDR2 SMNVEV, per germline (reference sequence). V lost 3 bases and J lost 2; bases outside the gene matches: 9. The CDR3 sequence is 17 residues long. The CDR3 reads CASSFTKRGGSQETQYF. CDR3 in DNA: TGTGCCAGCAGTTTCACGAAGCGGGGGGGGTCGCAAGAGACCCAGTACTTC.

The chain employs TRBV5-1 and TRBJ1-5, with D unclear. This CDR3 has 13 residues. Trimming shortened V by 2 bases and J by 6 bases, and 9 bases separated the two germline ends. In germline, CDR1 is SGHRS, CDR2 YFSETQ. Here the CDR3 reads CASSLFGSQPQHF. CDR3 sequence (DNA): TGCGCCAGCAGCTTATTTGGGAGTCAGCCCCAGCATTTT.

The chain carries TRBV7-2 and TRBJ1-1; 8 bases are shared with TRBD1. The CDR3 totals 14 residues. The ends lost 2 bases at V and 4 bases at J; junction bases unmatched: 3. Germline CDR1 SGHTA, CDR2 FQGNSA. CDR3 amino acids: CASSLQGASTEAFF. In DNA, the CDR3 is TGTGCCAGCAGCTTACAGGGGGCGAGCACTGAAGCTTTCTTT.

This clone was seen once. This rearrangement joins TRBV6-5 to TRBJ2-7, with a tentative D call TRBD1 (6 bases). Trimming left V 5 bases short and J 6 bases short, with 20 bases between. Germline V gives CDR1 MNHEY, CDR2 SVGAGI. The CDR3 totals 15 residues. DNA of the CDR3: TGTGCCAGCAGTAACAGGGAACCTTCTATAGGCGAGCAGTACTTC. Translation gives CASSNREPSIGEQYF.

V gene TRBV28 combines with J gene TRBJ1-3; D is unclear. Trimming removed 6 bases from V and 0 bases from J, with 15 bases in between. This CDR3 has 16 amino acids. Germline CDR1 is MDHEN and CDR2 is SYDVKM. The CDR3 spells CASSAGGPNSGNTIYF. CDR3 sequence (DNA): TGTGCCAGCAGCGCAGGTGGGCCGAACTCTGGAAACACCATATATTTT.

This clone ranks as medium-sized. The chain couples TRBV27 to TRBJ1-1; the match to TRBD1 covers 7 bases. The CDR3 is 16 residues long. With V trimmed by 0 bases and J by 5 bases, 9 bases remained unmatched. CDR1 MNHEY and CDR2 SMNVEV come from the germline V gene (reference sequence). CDR3 amino acids: CASSLSPRGWYTEAFF. The DNA for the CDR3 is TGTGCCAGCAGTTTATCCCCCAGGGGGTGGTATACTGAAGCTTTCTTT.

This chain uses TRBV28 with TRBJ2-1, with TRBD2 matching 9 bases. Germline trimming cut 3 bases from V and 7 bases from J; bases unmatched to any gene: 7. This CDR3 spans 15 amino acids. The germline V gene has CDR1 MDHEN and CDR2 SYDVKM. The CDR3 DNA follows: TGTGCCAGCAGTTTGCGGGGGGGCCAGGGGAATGAGCAGTTCTTC. Translation gives CASSLRGGQGNEQFF. The full variable domain, its missing parts supplied by reference TRBV28 and TRBJ2-1, is DVKVTQSSRYLVKRTGEKVFLECVQDMDHENMFWYRQDPGLGLRLIYFSYDVKMKEKGDIPEGYSVSREKKERFSLILESASTNQTSMYLCASSLRGGQGNEQFFGPGTRLTVL.

The chain links TRBV7-9 to TRBJ1-5, with 7 bases identical to TRBD1. The V segment lost 5 bases and the J segment 9 bases; nucleotides outside the gene matches: 13. This CDR3 contains 15 residues. The V gene's germline CDR1 is SEHNR and CDR2 FQNEAQ (reference sequence). The CDR3 nucleotides are TGTGCCAGCAGCCCACGGGGACAGCCGCAATGGCCCCAGCATTTT. It codes for CASSPRGQPQWPQHF.

The chain couples TRBV5-6 to TRBJ2-5; D perhaps matches TRBD2 (7 bases). This CDR3 has 13 residues. The germline V gene encodes CDR1 SGHDT and CDR2 YYEEEE. With 4 bases removed from V and 12 bases from J, the gap between germline ends came to 19 bases. For the CDR3, the DNA is TGTGCCAGCAGCATCAGTCGGGGGGCCAAAAAGTACTTC. It yields the protein CASSISRGAKKYF.

V usage is TRBV29-1 and J usage is TRBJ1-1; TRBD1 matches 8 bases. The CDR3 runs to 14 residues. Trimming removed 3 bases from V and 5 bases from J; junction bases left unmatched: 8. Germline values: CDR1 SQVTM, CDR2 ANQGSEA. The CDR3 DNA reads TGCAGCGTTGATGAACAGGGGGTAAGGACTGAAGCTTTCTTT. It translates to CSVDEQGVRTEAFF.

V usage is TRBV28 and J usage is TRBJ2-3, with 9 positions matching TRBD1. Per germline, CDR1 MDHEN and CDR2 SYDVKM. Trimming took 4 bases from V and 4 from J; bases not matched to a gene: 12. There are 17 residues in the CDR3. The CDR3 sequence is CASSSPLDRGEPDTQYF. The CDR3 DNA reads TGTGCCAGCAGTTCCCCCCTGGACAGGGGCGAACCAGATACGCAGTATTTT. The full variable domain, completed using reference TRBV28 and TRBJ2-3, is DVKVTQSSRYLVKRTGEKVFLECVQDMDHENMFWYRQDPGLGLRLIYFSYDVKMKEKGDIPEGYSVSREKKERFSLILESASTNQTSMYLCASSSPLDRGEPDTQYFGPGTRLTVL.

This clone was seen just once. This chain connects TRBV7-9 to TRBJ2-5, with D possibly TRBD2 on 6 matching bases. The assigned J gene may be wrong: the sequence end matches TRBJ2-7 better. The germline V gene has CDR1 SEHNR and CDR2 FQNEAQ (reference sequence). The CDR3 length is 14 residues. CDR3 residues: CASSPRDGSYEQYF. The CDR3 coding sequence is TGTGCCAGCAGCCCCCGGGACGGGAGCTACGAGCAGTACTTC.

This clone has only one observation. This sequence joins TRBV9 and TRBJ2-3; the match to TRBD2 covers 13 bases. The ends lost 3 bases at V and 1 base at J; junction bases unmatched: 5. The CDR3 contains 17 residues. Germline V gene data show CDR1 as SGDLS and CDR2 as YYNGEE. Here the CDR3 reads CASSARLAGGRTDTQYF. Here the CDR3 DNA reads TGTGCCAGCAGCGCGAGACTAGCGGGGGGCCGCACAGATACGCAGTATTTT.

CDR3 sequence reads: CASSLLAGGPEETQYF. CDR3 bases: TGTGCCAGCAGTTTATTGGCGGGGGGGCCAGAAGAGACCCAGTACTTC. The chain links TRBV28 to TRBJ2-5; 9 positions agree with TRBD2. The CDR3 totals 16 residues. CDR1 and CDR2 (germline): MDHEN, SYDVKM. V lost 1 base and J lost 3; bases outside the gene matches: 6.

The chain has TRBV9 and TRBJ2-3; 9 bases agree with TRBD2. The CDR3 is made up of 18 amino acids. CDR1 and CDR2 (germline): SGDLS, YYNGEE. With 4 bases clipped from V and 1 base from J, the junction kept 13 bases outside the gene matches. The CDR3 DNA reads TGTGCCAGCAGCCCAAAGATCCTGCGGGGGGGCCGCACAGATACGCAGTATTTT. Its protein is CASSPKILRGGRTDTQYF. The entire variable domain, with the rest obtained from reference TRBV9 and TRBJ2-3, is as follows: DSGVTQTPKHLITATGQRVTLRCSPRSGDLSVYWYQQSLDQGLQFLIQYYNGEERAKGNILERFSAQQFPDLHSELNLSSLELGDSALYFCASSPKILRGGRTDTQYFGPGTRLTVL.

This clone occurred a few times. The rearrangement joins TRBV5-6 to TRBJ1-2; 8 bases are a match to TRBD1. The trim removed 3 bases at V and 8 bases at J, leaving 12 bases unmatched. The CDR3 runs to 15 residues. Germline V CDR1 and CDR2: SGHDT, YYEEEE. CDR3 amino acids: CASSWAPGQGLGYTF. The CDR3 DNA is TGTGCCAGCAGCTGGGCCCCCGGACAGGGTTTGGGCTACACCTTC. Complete variable domain (other parts from reference TRBV5-6 and TRBJ1-2): DAGVTQSPTHLIKTRGQQVTLRCSPKSGHDTVSWYQQALGQGPQFIFQYYEEEERQRGNFPDRFSGHQFPNYSSELNVNALLLGDSALYLCASSWAPGQGLGYTFGSGTRLTVV.

CDR3 loop: CASSAAPGSRGTGELFF. The CDR3 coding sequence is TGTGCCAGCAGCGCAGCTCCGGGGAGTCGGGGCACCGGGGAGCTGTTTTTT. This rearrangement joins TRBV11-3 to TRBJ2-2, with a possible D match to TRBD2 (5 bases). Germline V gene sequence: CDR1 SGHNT, CDR2 YENEEA. The germline V and J ends were trimmed by 5 bases and 4 bases, with 20 bases remaining between them. This CDR3 is built from 17 residues.

The chain has TRBV10-3 and TRBJ2-7, with D possibly being TRBD1 (7 bases). The CDR3 is 13 residues long. V lost 6 bases, J lost 0 bases, and 9 bases lay in between. The germline V gene has CDR1 ENHRY and CDR2 SYGVKD. Here the CDR3 reads CAIRRDSSYEQYF. The CDR3 bases are TGTGCCATCAGGCGGGACAGCTCCTACGAGCAGTACTTC.

This clone was recorded once. V and J are TRBV28 and TRBJ1-2; 7 bases align to TRBD1. The CDR3 totals 15 residues. Germline CDR1 and CDR2: MDHEN and SYDVKM. V was clipped by 6 bases and J by 3 bases; unmatched bases: 10. DNA of the CDR3: TGTGCCAGCAGCACCGGGGACAGCAACCACTATGGCTACACCTTC. Translating it yields CASSTGDSNHYGYTF.

This clone appeared once. V and J are TRBV4-3 and TRBJ2-7; D not certain. Germline lookup yields CDR1 LGHNA and CDR2 YSLEER. V was pared by 1 base and J by 0 bases, with 7 bases between. The CDR3 sequence is 14 residues long. The CDR3 is CASSQVMSSYEQYF. DNA of the CDR3: TGCGCCAGCAGCCAAGTAATGAGCTCCTACGAGCAGTACTTC.

This rearrangement joins TRBV4-1 to TRBJ1-6; possibly TRBD1 for D (6 bases). Germline loops: CDR1 MGHRA, CDR2 YSYEKL. V shed 0 bases and J shed 10 bases, with 10 bases lying between them. The CDR3 is 14 residues long. The CDR3 DNA is TGCGCCAGCAGCCAAGAACAGGGTTGGTCACCCCTCCACTTT. Translating it yields CASSQEQGWSPLHF.

The chain couples TRBV30 to TRBJ2-3, with no clear D. Deletions cut 0 bases from V and 0 bases from J, with 13 bases between. CDR1 GTSNPN and CDR2 SVGIG come from the germline V gene (reference sequence). CDR3 size: 16 residues. CDR3 region: CAWSVGMAPSTDTQYF. In DNA form, the CDR3 reads TGTGCCTGGAGTGTTGGTATGGCACCTAGCACAGATACGCAGTATTTT.